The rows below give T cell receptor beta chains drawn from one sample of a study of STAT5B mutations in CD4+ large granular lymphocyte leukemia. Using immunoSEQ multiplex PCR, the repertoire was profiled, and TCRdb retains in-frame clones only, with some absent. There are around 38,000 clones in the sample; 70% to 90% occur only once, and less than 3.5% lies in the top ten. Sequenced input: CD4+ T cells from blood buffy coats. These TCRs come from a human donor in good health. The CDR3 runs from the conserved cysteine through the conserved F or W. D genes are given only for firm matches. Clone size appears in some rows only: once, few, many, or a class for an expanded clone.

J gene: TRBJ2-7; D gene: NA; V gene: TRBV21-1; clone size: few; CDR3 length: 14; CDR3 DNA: TGTGCCAGCAGCTTCCGGGAGGCCCCCTACGAGCAGTACTTC; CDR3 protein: CASSFREAPYEQYF
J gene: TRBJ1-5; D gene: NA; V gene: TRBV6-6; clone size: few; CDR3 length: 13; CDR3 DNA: TGTGCCAGCAATCAGGTGGGGAGTCAGCCCCAGCATTTT; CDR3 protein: CASNQVGSQPQHF
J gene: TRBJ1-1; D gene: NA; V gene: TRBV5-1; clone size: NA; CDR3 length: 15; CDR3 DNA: TGCGCCAGCAGCGAGATGGGGGGGATGGGGACTGAAGCTTTCTTT; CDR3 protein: CASSEMGGMGTEAFF
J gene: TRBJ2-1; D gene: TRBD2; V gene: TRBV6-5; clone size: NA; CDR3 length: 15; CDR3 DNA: TGTGCCAGCAGTTACTCTAGCGGGAGCCCGAATGAGCAGTTCTTC; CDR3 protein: CASSYSSGSPNEQFF
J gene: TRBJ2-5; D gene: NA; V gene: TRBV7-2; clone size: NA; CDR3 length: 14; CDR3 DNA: TGTGCCAGCAGCTTAGCGGTTACCCAAGAGACCCAGTACTTC; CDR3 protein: CASSLAVTQETQYF
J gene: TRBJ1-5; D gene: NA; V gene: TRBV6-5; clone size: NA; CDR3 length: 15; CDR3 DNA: TGTGCCAGCAGTTATGTATACGGTAGCAATCAGCCCCAGCATTTT; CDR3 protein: CASSYVYGSNQPQHF
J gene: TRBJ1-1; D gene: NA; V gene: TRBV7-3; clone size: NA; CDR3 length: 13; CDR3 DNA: TGTGCCAGCAGCTTGGACTACAGCTCCGAAGCTTTCTTT; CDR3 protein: CASSLDYSSEAFF
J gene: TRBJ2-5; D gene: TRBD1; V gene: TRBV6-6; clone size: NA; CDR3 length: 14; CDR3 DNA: TGTGCCAGCAGTAAACAGGGGGCCCAAGAGACCCAGTACTTC; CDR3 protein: CASSKQGAQETQYF
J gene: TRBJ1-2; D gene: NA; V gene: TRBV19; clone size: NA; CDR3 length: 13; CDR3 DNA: TGTGCCAGTAGTATACAGGGTATCTATGGCTACACCTTC; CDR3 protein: CASSIQGIYGYTF
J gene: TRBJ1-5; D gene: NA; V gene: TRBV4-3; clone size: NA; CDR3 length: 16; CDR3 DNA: TGCGCCAGCAGCCAAGAACCGGCCCAGGGCAATCAGCCCCAGCATTTT; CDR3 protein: CASSQEPAQGNQPQHF
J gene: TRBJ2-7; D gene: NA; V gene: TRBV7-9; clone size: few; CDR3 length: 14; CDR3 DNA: TGTGCCAGCAGCTTAGGACTCAGCTCCTACGAGCAGTACTTC; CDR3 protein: CASSLGLSSYEQYF
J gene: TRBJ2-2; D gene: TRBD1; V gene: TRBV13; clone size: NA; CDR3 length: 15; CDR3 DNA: TGTGCCAGCAGCGGGACAGGGGGTTATACCGGGGAGCTGTTTTTT; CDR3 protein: CASSGTGGYTGELFF
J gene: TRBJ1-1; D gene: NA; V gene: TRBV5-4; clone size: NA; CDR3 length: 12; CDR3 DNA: TGTGCCAGCAGCTCCAGACAGACTGAAGCTTTCTTT; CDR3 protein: CASSSRQTEAFF
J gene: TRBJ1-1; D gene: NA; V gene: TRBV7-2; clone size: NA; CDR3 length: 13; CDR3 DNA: TGTGCCAGCAGCTTAAGGGTGGACACTGAAGCTTTCTTT; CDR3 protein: CASSLRVDTEAFF
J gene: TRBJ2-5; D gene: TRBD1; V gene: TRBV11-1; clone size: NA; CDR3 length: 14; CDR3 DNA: TGTGCCAGCTGCTCGGGACAGGGTTGGGAGACCCAGTACTTC; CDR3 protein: CASCSGQGWETQYF
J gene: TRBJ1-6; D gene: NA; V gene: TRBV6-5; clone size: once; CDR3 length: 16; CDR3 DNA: TGTGCCAGCAGTTACTCATGGGCCCGGCAAGGCTCACCCCTCCACTTT; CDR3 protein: CASSYSWARQGSPLHF
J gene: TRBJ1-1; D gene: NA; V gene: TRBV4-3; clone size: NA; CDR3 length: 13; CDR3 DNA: TGCGCCAGCAGCCAGGACAGGAACACTGAAGCTTTCTTT; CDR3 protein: CASSQDRNTEAFF
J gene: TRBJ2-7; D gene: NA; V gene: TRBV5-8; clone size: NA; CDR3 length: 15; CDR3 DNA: TGTGCCAGCAGCCGTCCAACTGGAATCTCCTACGAGCAGTACTTC; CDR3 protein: CASSRPTGISYEQYF
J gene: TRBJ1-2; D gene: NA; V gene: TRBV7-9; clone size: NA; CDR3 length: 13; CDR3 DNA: TGTGCCAGCATCCTGGGAGGCGATCGCGGCTACACCTTC; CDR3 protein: CASILGGDRGYTF
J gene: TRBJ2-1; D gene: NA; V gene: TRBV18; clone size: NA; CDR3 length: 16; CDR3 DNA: TGTGCCAGCTCACCACCGGCCAGTAGCGCATACAATGAGCAGTTCTTC; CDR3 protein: CASSPPASSAYNEQFF
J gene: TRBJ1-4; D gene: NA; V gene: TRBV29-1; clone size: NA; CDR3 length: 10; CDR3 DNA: TGCAGCGCCCTAAATGAAAAACTGTTTTTT; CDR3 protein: CSALNEKLFF
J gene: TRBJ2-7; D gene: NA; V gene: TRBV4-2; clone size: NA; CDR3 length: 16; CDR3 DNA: TGTGCCAGCAGCCAAAGCGTAGGCTCCCCTCTCTACGAGCAGTACTTC; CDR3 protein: CASSQSVGSPLYEQYF
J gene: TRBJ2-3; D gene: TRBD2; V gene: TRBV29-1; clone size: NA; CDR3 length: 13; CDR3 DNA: TGCAGCGTTGATGACCGGACCGCTAGGCCGGGGGGGTTT; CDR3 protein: CSVDDRTARPGGF
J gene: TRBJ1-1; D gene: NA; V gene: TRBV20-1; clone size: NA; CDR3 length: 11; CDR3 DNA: TGCAGTGCCCAAGAGAACACTGAAGCTTTCTTT; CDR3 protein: CSAQENTEAFF
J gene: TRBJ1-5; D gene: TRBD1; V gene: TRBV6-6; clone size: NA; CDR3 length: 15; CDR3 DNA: TGTGCCAGCAGTAAACAGGGGGCGAGCAATCAGCCCCAGCATTTT; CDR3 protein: CASSKQGASNQPQHF
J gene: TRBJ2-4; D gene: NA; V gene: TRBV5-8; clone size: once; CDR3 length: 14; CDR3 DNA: TGTGCCAGCAGCCTCGGAGGTAACAAAAACATTCAGTACTTC; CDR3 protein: CASSLGGNKNIQYF
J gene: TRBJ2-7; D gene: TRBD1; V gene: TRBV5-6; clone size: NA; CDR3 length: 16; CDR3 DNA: TGTGCCAGCAGCCAGACCGGGACAGGGTTCTCCTACGAGCAGTACTTC; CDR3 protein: CASSQTGTGFSYEQYF
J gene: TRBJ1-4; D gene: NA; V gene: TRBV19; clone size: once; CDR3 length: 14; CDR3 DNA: TGTGCCAGTAGTAGAGGTGCAAGCCCTGAAAAACTGTTTTTT; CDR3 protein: CASSRGASPEKLFF
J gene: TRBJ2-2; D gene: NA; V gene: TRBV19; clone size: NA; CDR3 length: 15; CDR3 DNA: TGTGCCAGTAGTATATCTGGACGGTCCACCGGGGAGCTGTTTTTT; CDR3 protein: CASSISGRSTGELFF
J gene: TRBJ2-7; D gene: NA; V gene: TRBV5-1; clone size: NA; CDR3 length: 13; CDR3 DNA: TGCGCCAGCAGCTTGACCCGCGCGTACGAGCAGTACTTC; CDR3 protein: CASSLTRAYEQYF
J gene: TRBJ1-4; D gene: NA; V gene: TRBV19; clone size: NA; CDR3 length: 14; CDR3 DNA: TGTGCCAGTAGGGCAGGACAGATAAATGAAAAACTGTTTTTT; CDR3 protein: CASRAGQINEKLFF
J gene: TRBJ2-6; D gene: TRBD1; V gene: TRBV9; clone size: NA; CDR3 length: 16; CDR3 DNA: TGTGCCAGCAGTACGACAGGGGGTACTGGGGCCAACGTCCTGACTTTC; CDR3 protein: CASSTTGGTGANVLTF